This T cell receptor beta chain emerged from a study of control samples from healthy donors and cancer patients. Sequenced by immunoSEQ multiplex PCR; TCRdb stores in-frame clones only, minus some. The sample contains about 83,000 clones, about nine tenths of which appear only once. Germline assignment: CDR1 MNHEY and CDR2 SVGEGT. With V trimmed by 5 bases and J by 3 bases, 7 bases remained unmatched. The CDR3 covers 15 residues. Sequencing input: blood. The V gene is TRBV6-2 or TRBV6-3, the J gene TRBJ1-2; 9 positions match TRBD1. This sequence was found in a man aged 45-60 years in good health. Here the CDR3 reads CASSQSRDRDYGYTF. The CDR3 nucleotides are TGTGCCAGCAGTCAATCCCGGGACAGGGACTATGGCTACACCTTC.